A selection of T cell receptor beta chains follows, all from one sample in a study of neurological immune-mediated disorders. TCRdb independently ran MiXCR on the 5' RACE reads; one entry per CDR3 protein. This table holds about 66,000 distinct CDR3 sequences, around 3.9% found once. Source material: PBMCs. These receptors were obtained from a man younger than 45 with multiple sclerosis. CDR3s leave out the opening cysteine and the closing phenylalanine or tryptophan.

V	J	CDR3
TRBV20-1	TRBJ2-7	SARVGYEQY
TRBV9	TRBJ1-6	ASSEGWTANSPLN
TRBV7-9	TRBJ1-2	ASVDRNYGYT
TRBV4-1	TRBJ1-5	ASSPSLKDNKGQPQH
TRBV12-3/TRBV12-4	TRBJ1-1	ASSSGPRRGREAF
TRBV6-5	TRBJ2-7	ASSYSDRDYEQY
TRBV5-1	TRBJ2-3	ASSLFSGGTDTQY
TRBV10-3	TRBJ1-1	ATAQRNTEAF
TRBV5-1	TRBJ2-7	ASSSVPGRSYEQY
TRBV20-1	TRBJ2-5	SARVRTSGETQY
TRBV7-2	TRBJ2-3	ASTRAGAGGDTQY
TRBV5-1	TRBJ2-1	ASSPGQGEVDEQF
TRBV9	TRBJ1-1	ASSVGANTEAF
TRBV6-5	TRBJ1-2	ASTTGRGYYGYT
TRBV7-9	TRBJ2-3	ASSPRWADTQY
TRBV20-1	TRBJ2-2	SAPRQGGTGELF
TRBV5-1	TRBJ2-7	ASSTVGLVDYEQY